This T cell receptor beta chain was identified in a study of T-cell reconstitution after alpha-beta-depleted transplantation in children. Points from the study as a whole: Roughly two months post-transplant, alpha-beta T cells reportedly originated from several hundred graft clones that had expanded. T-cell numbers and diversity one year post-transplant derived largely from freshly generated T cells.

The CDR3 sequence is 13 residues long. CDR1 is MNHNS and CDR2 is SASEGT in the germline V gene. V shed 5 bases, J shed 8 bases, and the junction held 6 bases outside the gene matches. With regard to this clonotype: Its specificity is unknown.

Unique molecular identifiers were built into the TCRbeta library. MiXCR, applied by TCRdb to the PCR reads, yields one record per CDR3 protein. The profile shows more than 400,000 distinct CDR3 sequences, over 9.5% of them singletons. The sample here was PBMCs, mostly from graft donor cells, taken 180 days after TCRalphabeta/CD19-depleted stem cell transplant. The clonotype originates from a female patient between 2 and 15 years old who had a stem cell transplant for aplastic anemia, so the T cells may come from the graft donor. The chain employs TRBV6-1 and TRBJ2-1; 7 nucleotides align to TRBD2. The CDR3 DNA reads TGTGCCAGCAGTCAGACTAGCCCACATGAGCAGTTCTTC. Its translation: CASSQTSPHEQFF.